What follows are 5 T cell receptor beta chains derived from one specimen sequenced in a study of HIV-infected patients and healthy controls. Antiretroviral therapy had run roughly three months, about 14 weeks, before follow-up blood collection. The repertoire came from unfractionated whole blood and reflected all unsorted peripheral T cells. Reverse transcription used approximately 500 ng RNA and constant-region primers for alpha and beta. Using multiplexing indices, alpha and beta chain libraries were generated apart by chain-specific third strand synthesis. MiXCR, run by TCRdb on the 5' RACE reads, gives a single entry per CDR3 protein. The sample consists of roughly 14,000 distinct CDR3 sequences, 9.5% to 15% of them appearing once. The sequences come from blood, collected during antiretroviral therapy. These receptor sequences come from an adult with HIV infection. The donor label of this sample is uncertain.

This clonotype has more than one count but fewer than ten. The V call is TRBV7-9, the J call TRBJ2-5; the match to TRBD2 covers 14 bases. Trimming took 2 bases from V and 5 from J; bases not matched to a gene: 10. The germline V gene has CDR1 SEHNR and CDR2 FQNEAQ (reference sequence). CDR3 length: 18 residues. CDR3 coding DNA: TGTGCCAGCAGCTTACCCGGGACTAGCGGGAGTTTGTCGGAGACCCAGTACTTC. This codes for CASSLPGTSGSLSETQYF. The whole variable domain, filled in from reference TRBV7-9 and TRBJ2-5, reads DTGVSQNPRHKITKRGQNVTFRCDPISEHNRLYWYRQTLGQGPEFLTYFQNEAQLEKSRLLSDRFSAERPKGSFSTLEIQRTEQGDSAMYLCASSLPGTSGSLSETQYFGPGTRLLVL.

This clonotype was detected many times. V and J are TRBV10-3 and TRBJ2-1; D is possibly TRBD1 or TRBD2 (5 bases each). V lost 4 bases to trimming and J lost 1 base, with 8 bases between them. CDR3 length: 14 amino acids. CDR1 ENHRY and CDR2 SYGVKD come from the germline V gene. The CDR3 spells CAISAGGSYNEQFF. In DNA form, the CDR3 reads TGTGCCATCAGTGCTGGGGGATCCTACAATGAGCAGTTCTTC.

Ten or more counts support this clonotype. The J gene is TRBJ1-4, the V gene TRBV29-1; D is possibly TRBD1 (6 bases). Per the germline V gene, CDR1 is SQVTM and CDR2 is ANQGSEA. This CDR3 comprises 13 residues. The V and J ends lost 7 bases and 3 bases respectively, with 12 bases between them. The CDR3 bases are TGCAGCGCCAAACAGGGCCCTAATGAAAAACTGTTTTTT. Its translation is CSAKQGPNEKLFF.

The CDR3 bases are TGCAGTGTTAACGCTTGGGGGAGTCGAGAGACCCAGTACTTC. Translating gives CSVNAWGSRETQYF. J is TRBJ2-5 and V is TRBV20-1; D may correspond to TRBD1 or TRBD2 (5 bases each). Germline V CDR1 and CDR2: DFQATT, SNEGSKA (reference sequence). V was shortened by 7 bases and J by 4 bases, with 19 bases between the two germline ends. The CDR3 is 14 amino acids.

This clonotype occurred many times. The chain employs TRBV29-1 and TRBJ2-5; D is possibly TRBD1 (5 bases). The CDR3 is 12 amino acids. Germline CDR1 is SQVTM and CDR2 is ANQGSEA. V was pared by 7 bases and J by 1 base, with 10 bases between. CDR3 protein: CSGRTSQETQYF. CDR3 in DNA: TGCAGCGGTCGGACATCCCAAGAGACCCAGTACTTC.